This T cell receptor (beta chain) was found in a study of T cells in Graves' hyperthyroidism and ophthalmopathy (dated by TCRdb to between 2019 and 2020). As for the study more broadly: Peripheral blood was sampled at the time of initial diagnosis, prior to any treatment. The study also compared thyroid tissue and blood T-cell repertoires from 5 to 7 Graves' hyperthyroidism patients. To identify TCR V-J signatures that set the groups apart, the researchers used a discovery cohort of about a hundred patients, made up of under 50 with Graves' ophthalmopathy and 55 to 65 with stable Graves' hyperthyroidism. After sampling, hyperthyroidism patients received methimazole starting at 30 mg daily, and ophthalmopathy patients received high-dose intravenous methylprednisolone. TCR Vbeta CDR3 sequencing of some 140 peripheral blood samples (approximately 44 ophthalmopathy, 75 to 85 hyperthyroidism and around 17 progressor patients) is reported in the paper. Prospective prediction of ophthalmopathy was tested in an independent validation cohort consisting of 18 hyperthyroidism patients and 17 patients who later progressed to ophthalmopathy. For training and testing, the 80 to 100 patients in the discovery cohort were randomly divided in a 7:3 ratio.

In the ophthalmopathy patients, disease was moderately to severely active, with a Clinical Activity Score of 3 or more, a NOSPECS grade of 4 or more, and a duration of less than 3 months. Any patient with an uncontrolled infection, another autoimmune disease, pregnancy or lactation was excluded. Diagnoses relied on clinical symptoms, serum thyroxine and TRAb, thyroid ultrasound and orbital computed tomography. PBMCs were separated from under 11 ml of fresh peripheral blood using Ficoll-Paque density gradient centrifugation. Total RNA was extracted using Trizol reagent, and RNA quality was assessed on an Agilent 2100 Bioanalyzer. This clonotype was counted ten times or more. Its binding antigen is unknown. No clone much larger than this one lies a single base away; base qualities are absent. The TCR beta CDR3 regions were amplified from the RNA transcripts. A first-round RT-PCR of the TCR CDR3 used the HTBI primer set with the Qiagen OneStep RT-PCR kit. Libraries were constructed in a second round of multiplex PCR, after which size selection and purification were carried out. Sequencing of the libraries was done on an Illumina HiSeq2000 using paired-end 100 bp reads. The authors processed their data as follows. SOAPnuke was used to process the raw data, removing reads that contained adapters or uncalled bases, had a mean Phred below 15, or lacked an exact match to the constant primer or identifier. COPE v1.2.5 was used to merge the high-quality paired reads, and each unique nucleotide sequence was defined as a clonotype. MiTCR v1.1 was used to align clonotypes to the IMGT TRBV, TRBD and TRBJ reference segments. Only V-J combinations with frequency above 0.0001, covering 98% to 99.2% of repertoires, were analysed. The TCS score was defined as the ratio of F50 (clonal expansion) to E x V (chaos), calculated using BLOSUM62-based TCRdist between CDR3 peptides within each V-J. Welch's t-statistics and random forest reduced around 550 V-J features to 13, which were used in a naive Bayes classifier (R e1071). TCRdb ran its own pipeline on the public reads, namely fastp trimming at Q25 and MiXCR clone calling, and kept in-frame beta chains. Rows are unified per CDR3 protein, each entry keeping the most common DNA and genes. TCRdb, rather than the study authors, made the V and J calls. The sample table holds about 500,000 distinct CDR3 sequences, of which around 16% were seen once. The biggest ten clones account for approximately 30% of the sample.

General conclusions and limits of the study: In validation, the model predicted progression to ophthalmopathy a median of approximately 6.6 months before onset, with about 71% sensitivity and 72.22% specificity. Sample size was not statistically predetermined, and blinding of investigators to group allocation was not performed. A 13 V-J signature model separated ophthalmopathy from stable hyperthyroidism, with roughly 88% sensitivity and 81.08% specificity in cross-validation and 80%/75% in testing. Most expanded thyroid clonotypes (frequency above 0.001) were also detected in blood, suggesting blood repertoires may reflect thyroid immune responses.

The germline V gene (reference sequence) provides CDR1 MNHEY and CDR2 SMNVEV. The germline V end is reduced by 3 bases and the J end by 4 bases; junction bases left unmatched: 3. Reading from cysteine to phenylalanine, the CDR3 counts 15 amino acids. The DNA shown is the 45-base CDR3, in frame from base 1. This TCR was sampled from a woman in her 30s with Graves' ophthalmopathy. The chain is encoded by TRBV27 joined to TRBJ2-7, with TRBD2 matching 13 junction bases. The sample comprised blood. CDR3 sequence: CASSFGLAGVYEQYF. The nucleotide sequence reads TGTGCCAGCAGTTTTGGACTAGCGGGAGTGTACGAGCAGTACTTC.